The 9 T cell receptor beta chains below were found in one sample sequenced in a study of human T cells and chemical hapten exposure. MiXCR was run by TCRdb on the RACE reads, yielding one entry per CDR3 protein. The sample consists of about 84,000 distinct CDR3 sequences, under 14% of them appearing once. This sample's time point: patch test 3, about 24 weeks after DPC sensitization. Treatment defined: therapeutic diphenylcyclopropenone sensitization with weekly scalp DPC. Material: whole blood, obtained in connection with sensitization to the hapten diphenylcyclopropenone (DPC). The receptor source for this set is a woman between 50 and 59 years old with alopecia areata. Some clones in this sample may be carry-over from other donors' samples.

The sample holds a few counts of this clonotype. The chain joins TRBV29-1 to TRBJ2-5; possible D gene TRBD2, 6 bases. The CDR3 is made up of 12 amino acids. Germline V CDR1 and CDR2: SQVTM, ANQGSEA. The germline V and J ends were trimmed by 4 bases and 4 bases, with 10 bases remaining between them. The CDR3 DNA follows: TGCAGCGTTGCTGTGGGACTAGAGACCCAGTACTTC. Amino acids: CSVAVGLETQYF. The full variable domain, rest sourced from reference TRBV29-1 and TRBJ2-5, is SAVISQKPSRDICQRGTSLTIQCQVDSQVTMMFWYRQQPGQSLTLIATANQGSEATYESGFVIDKFPISRPNLTFSTLTVSNMSPEDSSIYLCSVAVGLETQYFGPGTRLLVL.

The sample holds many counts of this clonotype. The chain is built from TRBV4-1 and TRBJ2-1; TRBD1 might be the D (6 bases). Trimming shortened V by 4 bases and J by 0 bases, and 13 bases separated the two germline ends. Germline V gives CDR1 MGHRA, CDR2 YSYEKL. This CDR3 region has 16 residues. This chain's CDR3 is CASSLRGTNSYNEQFF. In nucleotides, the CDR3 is TGCGCCAGCAGCCTCAGAGGGACAAACTCCTACAATGAGCAGTTCTTC.

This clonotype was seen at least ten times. DNA for the CDR3: TGTGCCAGCAGTTTAGGTAGGGCAGGCCACGAGCAGTACTTC. It translates to CASSLGRAGHEQYF. The rearrangement uses TRBV27 and TRBJ2-7; no clear D gene. Germline CDR1 and CDR2: MNHEY and SMNVEV (reference sequence). V lost 2 bases and J lost 5, with 13 bases in between. This CDR3 is built from 14 residues.

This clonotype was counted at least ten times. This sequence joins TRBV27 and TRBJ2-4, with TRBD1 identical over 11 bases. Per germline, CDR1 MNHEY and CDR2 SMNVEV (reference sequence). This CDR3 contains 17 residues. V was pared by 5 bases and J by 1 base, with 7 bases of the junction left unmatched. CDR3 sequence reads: CASSRSGQGVAKNIQYF. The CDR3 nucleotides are TGTGCCAGCAGTAGGTCGGGACAGGGGGTGGCCAAAAACATTCAGTACTTC.

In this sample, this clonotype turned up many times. CDR3 sequence: CASSPGQWNTEAFF. CDR3 coding DNA: TGCGCCAGCAGTCCGGGACAGTGGAACACTGAAGCTTTCTTT. This sequence joins TRBV4-3 and TRBJ1-1; 7 bases match TRBD1. This CDR3 has 14 amino acids. V shed 6 bases, J shed 1 base, and the junction held 5 bases outside the gene matches. Germline lookup yields CDR1 LGHNA and CDR2 YSLEER.

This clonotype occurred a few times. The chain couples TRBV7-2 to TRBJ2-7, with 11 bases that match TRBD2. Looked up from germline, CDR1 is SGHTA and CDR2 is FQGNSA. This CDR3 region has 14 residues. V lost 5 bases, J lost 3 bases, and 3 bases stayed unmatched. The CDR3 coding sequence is TGTGCCAGCAGCCTGGGACTAGCGGACTACGAGCAGTACTTC. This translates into CASSLGLADYEQYF.

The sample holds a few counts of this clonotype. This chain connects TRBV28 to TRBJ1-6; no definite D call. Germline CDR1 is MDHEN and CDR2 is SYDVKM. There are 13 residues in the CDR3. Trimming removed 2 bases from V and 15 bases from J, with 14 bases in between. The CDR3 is CASSLRASAYLHF. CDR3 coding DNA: TGTGCCAGCAGTTTACGGGCCTCCGCTTACCTCCACTTT. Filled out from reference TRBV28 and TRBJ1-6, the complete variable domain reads DVKVTQSSRYLVKRTGEKVFLECVQDMDHENMFWYRQDPGLGLRLIYFSYDVKMKEKGDIPEGYSVSREKKERFSLILESASTNQTSMYLCASSLRASAYLHFGNGTRLTVT.

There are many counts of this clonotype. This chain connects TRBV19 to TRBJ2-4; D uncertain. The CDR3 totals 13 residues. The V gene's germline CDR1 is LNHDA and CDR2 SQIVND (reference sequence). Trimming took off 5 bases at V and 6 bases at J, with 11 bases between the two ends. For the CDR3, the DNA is TGTGCCAGTAGTCCGGGTGATAGAAACATTCAGTACTTC. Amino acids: CASSPGDRNIQYF.

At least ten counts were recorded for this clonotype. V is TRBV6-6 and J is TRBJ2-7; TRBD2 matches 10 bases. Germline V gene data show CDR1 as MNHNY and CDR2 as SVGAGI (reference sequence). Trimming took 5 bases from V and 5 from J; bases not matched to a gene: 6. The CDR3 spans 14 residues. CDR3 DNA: TGTGCCAGCAGTAATCTAGCGGGAGCCCACGAGCAGTACTTC. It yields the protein CASSNLAGAHEQYF.